Listed below are T cell receptor beta chains from one sample, sequenced in a study of T cell responses to AZD1222 COVID-19 vaccine. Profiled with immunoSEQ multiplex PCR; TCRdb holds only in-frame clones, not every one. In the table there are some 140,000 clones, roughly 90% of which are singletons. The starting material was peripheral blood, obtained on day 0 of AZD1222 vaccination. These receptors were taken from an adult in good health. The CDR3 runs from the conserved cysteine through the conserved F or W. The D gene is left open where the match is weak. Size tells how often a clone was seen (once, few, many) or the class of an expanded clone, and some rows leave it out.

d_call: TRBD1; v_call: TRBV30; j_call: TRBJ1-1; clone_size: once; cdr3_nt: TGTGCCTGGACTCCAGGGGGCGTGAACACTGAAGCTTTCTTT; cdr3_aa: CAWTPGGVNTEAFF
d_call: TRBD1; v_call: TRBV6-5; j_call: TRBJ1-1; clone_size: NA; cdr3_nt: TGTGCCAGCAGAGCAATTACAGGGGTAGCTTTCTTT; cdr3_aa: CASRAITGVAFF
d_call: NA; v_call: TRBV12-5; j_call: TRBJ2-3; clone_size: NA; cdr3_nt: TGTGCTAGTGGTTTGGGGGCGAGCACAGATACGCAGTATTTT; cdr3_aa: CASGLGASTDTQYF
d_call: NA; v_call: TRBV29-1; j_call: TRBJ1-1; clone_size: NA; cdr3_nt: TGCAGCGTTGGAGGAGAGAACACTGAAGCTTTCTTT; cdr3_aa: CSVGGENTEAFF
d_call: NA; v_call: TRBV6-5; j_call: TRBJ1-2; clone_size: NA; cdr3_nt: TGTGCCAGCAGTTACGGAGGACGTACCTATGGCTACACCTTC; cdr3_aa: CASSYGGRTYGYTF
d_call: TRBD2; v_call: TRBV28; j_call: TRBJ2-2; clone_size: NA; cdr3_nt: TGTGCCAGCCTCTCTATGGGAGCGGGAGAATTCGGGGAGCTGTTTTTT; cdr3_aa: CASLSMGAGEFGELFF
d_call: NA; v_call: TRBV7-9; j_call: TRBJ2-5; clone_size: NA; cdr3_nt: TGTGCCAGCAGCTTACCCACATCCACAGGGCAAGAGACCCAGTACTTC; cdr3_aa: CASSLPTSTGQETQYF
d_call: NA; v_call: TRBV24-1; j_call: TRBJ1-2; clone_size: once; cdr3_nt: TGTGCCACCAGTGATGAAACCGGGACGGATGGCTACACCTTC; cdr3_aa: CATSDETGTDGYTF
d_call: NA; v_call: TRBV7-9; j_call: TRBJ2-2; clone_size: NA; cdr3_nt: TGTGCCAGCAGCTTAAGTCTACGGGACTCTTACACCGGGGAGCTGTTTTTT; cdr3_aa: CASSLSLRDSYTGELFF
d_call: NA; v_call: TRBV11-3; j_call: TRBJ2-1; clone_size: NA; cdr3_nt: TGTGCCAGCAGCCCCTCCGGAGGAGCCTACAATGAGCAGTTCTTC; cdr3_aa: CASSPSGGAYNEQFF
d_call: NA; v_call: TRBV28; j_call: TRBJ2-7; clone_size: NA; cdr3_nt: TGTGCCAGCAGTTCTTGGGGCAGGGGGGCAGGGGCGCAGTACTTC; cdr3_aa: CASSSWGRGAGAQYF
d_call: TRBD1; v_call: TRBV5-6; j_call: TRBJ2-1; clone_size: once; cdr3_nt: TGTGCCAGCAGCTCTCCCGGGACAGATATCTACAATGAGCAGTTCTTC; cdr3_aa: CASSSPGTDIYNEQFF
d_call: TRBD2; v_call: TRBV30; j_call: TRBJ2-1; clone_size: NA; cdr3_nt: TGTGCCTGGGAAGTTTTAGCGGGGGACAATGAGCAGTTCTTC; cdr3_aa: CAWEVLAGDNEQFF
d_call: NA; v_call: TRBV30; j_call: TRBJ1-2; clone_size: NA; cdr3_nt: TGTGCCTGGAGCGCAGTGGATCTGGGCGGCTACACCTTC; cdr3_aa: CAWSAVDLGGYTF
d_call: NA; v_call: TRBV10-2; j_call: TRBJ2-3; clone_size: few; cdr3_nt: TGCGCCAGCAGTGAGGTGTGGGCTCGCACAGATACGCAGTATTTT; cdr3_aa: CASSEVWARTDTQYF
d_call: NA; v_call: TRBV30; j_call: TRBJ1-4; clone_size: NA; cdr3_nt: TGTGCCTGGGAACCAGGGATGAGGGCGGGTAATGAAAAACTGTTTTTT; cdr3_aa: CAWEPGMRAGNEKLFF
d_call: NA; v_call: TRBV19; j_call: TRBJ2-1; clone_size: NA; cdr3_nt: TGTGCCAGCCGGGAGTCTGGAAATGAGCAGTTCTTC; cdr3_aa: CASRESGNEQFF
d_call: NA; v_call: TRBV6-2/TRBV6-3; j_call: TRBJ1-1; clone_size: NA; cdr3_nt: TGTGCCAGCAGTTTGCCAACGAACACTGAAGCTTTCTTT; cdr3_aa: CASSLPTNTEAFF
d_call: NA; v_call: TRBV3-1/TRBV3-2; j_call: TRBJ1-2; clone_size: NA; cdr3_nt: TGTGCCAGCAGCCAAGGTCGGCTTTGGGGCTACACCTTC; cdr3_aa: CASSQGRLWGYTF
d_call: TRBD1; v_call: TRBV6-5; j_call: TRBJ1-1; clone_size: NA; cdr3_nt: TGTGCCAGCAGTTACACGGACAGGGGGAACACTGAAGCTTTCTTT; cdr3_aa: CASSYTDRGNTEAFF
d_call: NA; v_call: TRBV5-1; j_call: TRBJ1-4; clone_size: NA; cdr3_nt: TGCGCCAGCAGCTTGGAGCTTGATGAAAAACTGTTTTTT; cdr3_aa: CASSLELDEKLFF
d_call: NA; v_call: TRBV2; j_call: TRBJ2-3; clone_size: NA; cdr3_nt: TGTGCCAGCACTCCGGCAGATACGCAGTATTTT; cdr3_aa: CASTPADTQYF
d_call: NA; v_call: TRBV5-4; j_call: TRBJ1-2; clone_size: NA; cdr3_nt: TGTGCCAGCAGCTTGGCCGCAGTGGTCCTGAGGGGCTACACCTTC; cdr3_aa: CASSLAAVVLRGYTF
d_call: NA; v_call: TRBV27; j_call: TRBJ1-6; clone_size: NA; cdr3_nt: TGTGCCAGCGTTCCGGGGGACCCAACCATCGAAAGAGATTCACCCCTCCACTTT; cdr3_aa: CASVPGDPTIERDSPLHF
d_call: NA; v_call: TRBV19; j_call: TRBJ1-1; clone_size: NA; cdr3_nt: TGTGCCATCCGGGAGGCCGGGGAAGCTTTCTTT; cdr3_aa: CAIREAGEAFF
d_call: TRBD2; v_call: TRBV28; j_call: TRBJ2-2; clone_size: NA; cdr3_nt: TGTGCCAGCAGTTGGACTAGCGGGATTAGAGGGGAGCTGTTTTTT; cdr3_aa: CASSWTSGIRGELFF
d_call: TRBD1; v_call: TRBV6-5; j_call: TRBJ1-2; clone_size: NA; cdr3_nt: TGTGCCAGCAGTTTGACAGGGAACTATGGCTACACCTTC; cdr3_aa: CASSLTGNYGYTF
d_call: NA; v_call: TRBV6-1; j_call: TRBJ2-7; clone_size: NA; cdr3_nt: TGTGCCAGCAGTGAACGATCCGGTGGCACCGGGATCTACGAGCAGTACTTC; cdr3_aa: CASSERSGGTGIYEQYF
d_call: TRBD1; v_call: TRBV15; j_call: TRBJ1-5; clone_size: NA; cdr3_nt: TGTGCCACCAGCAGAGATCCGACAGGGCTCAATCAGCCCCAGCATTTT; cdr3_aa: CATSRDPTGLNQPQHF
d_call: NA; v_call: TRBV14; j_call: TRBJ2-7; clone_size: NA; cdr3_nt: TGTGCCAGCAGCCAAGTGCTGGGGATTTGGGACCGCTACGAGCAGTACTTC; cdr3_aa: CASSQVLGIWDRYEQYF
d_call: TRBD1; v_call: TRBV5-4; j_call: TRBJ2-3; clone_size: NA; cdr3_nt: TGTGCCAGCAGCCTAAGACAGGGCTTACCAGATACGCAGTATTTT; cdr3_aa: CASSLRQGLPDTQYF
d_call: NA; v_call: TRBV4-1; j_call: TRBJ2-7; clone_size: NA; cdr3_nt: TGCGCCAGCAGCCAAGATGACACAGATAGGTACGAGCAGTACTTC; cdr3_aa: CASSQDDTDRYEQYF
d_call: NA; v_call: TRBV29-1; j_call: TRBJ1-1; clone_size: NA; cdr3_nt: TGCAGCGTTGATGGTTTTATGAACACTGAAGCTTTCTTT; cdr3_aa: CSVDGFMNTEAFF
d_call: TRBD1; v_call: TRBV6-5; j_call: TRBJ1-2; clone_size: NA; cdr3_nt: TGTGCCAGCAGTTACAGGGGGCCCAACTATGGCTACACCTTC; cdr3_aa: CASSYRGPNYGYTF
d_call: NA; v_call: TRBV20-1; j_call: TRBJ2-5; clone_size: NA; cdr3_nt: TGCAGTGCTAGAGGTGGGACCCAGTACTTC; cdr3_aa: CSARGGTQYF
d_call: NA; v_call: TRBV4-1; j_call: TRBJ1-6; clone_size: few; cdr3_nt: TGCGCCAGCAGCCAGAATGGAGTACAAAAAACCTCCTATAATTCACCCCTCCACTTT; cdr3_aa: CASSQNGVQKTSYNSPLHF
d_call: TRBD1; v_call: TRBV2; j_call: TRBJ1-1; clone_size: NA; cdr3_nt: TGTGCCAGCACCCTGGGACAGTTGAACACTGAAGCTTTCTTT; cdr3_aa: CASTLGQLNTEAFF
d_call: NA; v_call: TRBV15; j_call: TRBJ2-3; clone_size: NA; cdr3_nt: TGTGCCACCAGCAGCAATACAGGCTGGGCCACAGATACGCAGTATTTT; cdr3_aa: CATSSNTGWATDTQYF
d_call: NA; v_call: TRBV2; j_call: TRBJ2-7; clone_size: NA; cdr3_nt: TGTGCCAGCAGTGTCATGGGGGCCGAAGGCGAGCAGTACTTC; cdr3_aa: CASSVMGAEGEQYF
d_call: NA; v_call: TRBV5-1; j_call: TRBJ1-6; clone_size: NA; cdr3_nt: TGCGCCAGCAGCTTCACCGGGGAATTTAGTTCACCCCTCCACTTT; cdr3_aa: CASSFTGEFSSPLHF
d_call: TRBD1; v_call: TRBV7-2; j_call: TRBJ2-2; clone_size: NA; cdr3_nt: TGTGCCAGCAGCTTAGAAGGGACAGGGATAGCCGGGGAGCTGTTTTTT; cdr3_aa: CASSLEGTGIAGELFF
d_call: TRBD1; v_call: TRBV5-1; j_call: TRBJ1-2; clone_size: NA; cdr3_nt: TGCGCCAGCAGCTTGGCGCAGGGGGTCGACTATGGCTACACCTTC; cdr3_aa: CASSLAQGVDYGYTF
d_call: NA; v_call: TRBV18; j_call: TRBJ1-2; clone_size: NA; cdr3_nt: TGTGCCAGCTCACCCAACAGCGAGCCGGCCTACACCTTC; cdr3_aa: CASSPNSEPAYTF
d_call: NA; v_call: TRBV4-2; j_call: TRBJ2-7; clone_size: once; cdr3_nt: TGTGCCAGCAGCCAAGATGAGGGGACGCTGTCTGATGAGCAGTACTTC; cdr3_aa: CASSQDEGTLSDEQYF
d_call: NA; v_call: TRBV3-1/TRBV3-2; j_call: TRBJ2-7; clone_size: once; cdr3_nt: TGTGCCAGCAGCCCTCGTTCAGGCTACGAGCAGTACTTC; cdr3_aa: CASSPRSGYEQYF
d_call: NA; v_call: TRBV9; j_call: TRBJ2-3; clone_size: NA; cdr3_nt: TGTGCCAGCAGCGTAGATAGCGTGAATGGCACAGATACGCAGTATTTT; cdr3_aa: CASSVDSVNGTDTQYF
d_call: NA; v_call: TRBV4-3; j_call: TRBJ2-7; clone_size: NA; cdr3_nt: TGCGCCAGCAGCCAAGATGGGGGCGCGGAGTACGAGCAGTACTTC; cdr3_aa: CASSQDGGAEYEQYF
d_call: NA; v_call: TRBV18; j_call: TRBJ1-1; clone_size: once; cdr3_nt: TGTGCCAGCTCACCTAACCAGGGTATGAACACTGAAGCTTTCTTT; cdr3_aa: CASSPNQGMNTEAFF
d_call: NA; v_call: TRBV7-6; j_call: TRBJ2-5; clone_size: NA; cdr3_nt: TGTGCCAGCAGCTTAATGGGGGCGGAGACCCAGTACTTC; cdr3_aa: CASSLMGAETQYF
d_call: NA; v_call: TRBV13; j_call: TRBJ1-4; clone_size: once; cdr3_nt: TGTGCCAGCAGCCTTTATCAAGAAAAACTGTTTTTT; cdr3_aa: CASSLYQEKLFF
d_call: NA; v_call: TRBV6-5; j_call: TRBJ2-1; clone_size: NA; cdr3_nt: TGTGCCAGCAGTCCCGAGGCTTACAATGAGCAGTTCTTC; cdr3_aa: CASSPEAYNEQFF
d_call: TRBD2; v_call: TRBV6-5; j_call: TRBJ2-3; clone_size: NA; cdr3_nt: TGTGCCAGCGGGGGGAGGGACTCCAGCACAGATACGCAGTATTTT; cdr3_aa: CASGGRDSSTDTQYF
d_call: TRBD1; v_call: TRBV5-1; j_call: TRBJ2-1; clone_size: NA; cdr3_nt: TGCGCCAGCAGCTTGGTGGGGACGGGACAGGGGGATCATGAGCAGTTCTTC; cdr3_aa: CASSLVGTGQGDHEQFF
d_call: NA; v_call: TRBV25-1; j_call: TRBJ1-3; clone_size: NA; cdr3_nt: TGTGCCAGACTATCACTGGGCACCATATATTTT; cdr3_aa: CARLSLGTIYF
d_call: NA; v_call: TRBV15; j_call: TRBJ1-6; clone_size: NA; cdr3_nt: TGTGCCACCAGCAGGGCGGCCAGAATTGATAATTCACCCCTCCACTTT; cdr3_aa: CATSRAARIDNSPLHF